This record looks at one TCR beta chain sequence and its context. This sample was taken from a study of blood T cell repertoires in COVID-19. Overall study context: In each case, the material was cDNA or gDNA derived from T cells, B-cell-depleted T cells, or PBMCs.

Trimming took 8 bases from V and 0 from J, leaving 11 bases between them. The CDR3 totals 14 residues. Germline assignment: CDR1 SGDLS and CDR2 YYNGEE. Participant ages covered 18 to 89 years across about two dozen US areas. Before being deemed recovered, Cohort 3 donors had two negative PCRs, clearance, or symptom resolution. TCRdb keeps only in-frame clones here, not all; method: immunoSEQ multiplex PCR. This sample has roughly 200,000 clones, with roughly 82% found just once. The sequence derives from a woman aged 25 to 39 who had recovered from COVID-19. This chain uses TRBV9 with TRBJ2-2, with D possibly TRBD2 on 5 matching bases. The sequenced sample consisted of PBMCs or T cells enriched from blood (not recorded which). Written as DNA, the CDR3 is TGTGCCAGTGGGATGGGAGCGAACACCGGGGAGCTGTTTTTT. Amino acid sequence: CASGMGANTGELFF.